The entry below gives a single T cell receptor beta chain sequence along with its context. No antigen is known for it. PCR primers comprised 60 Vbeta and 13 Jbeta primers. Clones were read by immunoSEQ multiplex PCR, and TCRdb kept only the in-frame ones, dropping some. The sample lists around 160,000 clones, 70% to 85% occurring once. The ends were cut back, 3 bases at V and 1 base at J, with 10 bases in the middle. The germline gives CDR1 MNHEY, CDR2 SMNVEV (reference sequence). The CDR3 has 15 amino acids. These donors, healthy bone marrow donors, were studied. The data derive from a study of cytomegalovirus exposure and HLA in healthy donors. Notes on the study in general: Most of the CMV-associated TCR beta chains (in a later analysis) appeared to be HLA-restricted. With high specificity and sensitivity, the classifier reportedly diagnosed cytomegalovirus status. Several top significant clusters appeared, in a later analysis, to be linked to common viral pathogens.

The sequencing input was PBMCs. V and J are TRBV27 and TRBJ1-5, with D unclear. The clonotype comes from a male donor in good health and CMV-seronegative. The CDR3 coding sequence is TGTGCCAGCAGTTTGTGGGGAGGAAGCAATCAGCCCCAGCATTTT. Amino acids: CASSLWGGSNQPQHF.